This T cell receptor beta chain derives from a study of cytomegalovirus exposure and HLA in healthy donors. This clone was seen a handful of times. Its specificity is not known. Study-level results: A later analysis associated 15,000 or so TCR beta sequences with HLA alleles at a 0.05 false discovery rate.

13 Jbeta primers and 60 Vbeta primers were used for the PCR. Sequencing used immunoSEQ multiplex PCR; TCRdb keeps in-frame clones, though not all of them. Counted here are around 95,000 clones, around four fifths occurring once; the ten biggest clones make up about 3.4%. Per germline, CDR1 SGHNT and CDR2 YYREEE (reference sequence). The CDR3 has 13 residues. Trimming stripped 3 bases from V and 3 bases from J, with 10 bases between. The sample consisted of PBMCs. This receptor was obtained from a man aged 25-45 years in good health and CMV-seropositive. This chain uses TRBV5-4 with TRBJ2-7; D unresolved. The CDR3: CASSSEPHYEQYF. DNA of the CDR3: TGTGCCAGCAGCTCCGAGCCCCACTACGAGCAGTACTTC. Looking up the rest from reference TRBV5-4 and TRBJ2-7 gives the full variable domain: ETGVTQSPTHLIKTRGQQVTLRCSSQSGHNTVSWYQQALGQGPQFIFQYYREEENGRGNFPPRFSGLQFPNYSSELNVNALELDDSALYLCASSSEPHYEQYFGPGTRLTVT.